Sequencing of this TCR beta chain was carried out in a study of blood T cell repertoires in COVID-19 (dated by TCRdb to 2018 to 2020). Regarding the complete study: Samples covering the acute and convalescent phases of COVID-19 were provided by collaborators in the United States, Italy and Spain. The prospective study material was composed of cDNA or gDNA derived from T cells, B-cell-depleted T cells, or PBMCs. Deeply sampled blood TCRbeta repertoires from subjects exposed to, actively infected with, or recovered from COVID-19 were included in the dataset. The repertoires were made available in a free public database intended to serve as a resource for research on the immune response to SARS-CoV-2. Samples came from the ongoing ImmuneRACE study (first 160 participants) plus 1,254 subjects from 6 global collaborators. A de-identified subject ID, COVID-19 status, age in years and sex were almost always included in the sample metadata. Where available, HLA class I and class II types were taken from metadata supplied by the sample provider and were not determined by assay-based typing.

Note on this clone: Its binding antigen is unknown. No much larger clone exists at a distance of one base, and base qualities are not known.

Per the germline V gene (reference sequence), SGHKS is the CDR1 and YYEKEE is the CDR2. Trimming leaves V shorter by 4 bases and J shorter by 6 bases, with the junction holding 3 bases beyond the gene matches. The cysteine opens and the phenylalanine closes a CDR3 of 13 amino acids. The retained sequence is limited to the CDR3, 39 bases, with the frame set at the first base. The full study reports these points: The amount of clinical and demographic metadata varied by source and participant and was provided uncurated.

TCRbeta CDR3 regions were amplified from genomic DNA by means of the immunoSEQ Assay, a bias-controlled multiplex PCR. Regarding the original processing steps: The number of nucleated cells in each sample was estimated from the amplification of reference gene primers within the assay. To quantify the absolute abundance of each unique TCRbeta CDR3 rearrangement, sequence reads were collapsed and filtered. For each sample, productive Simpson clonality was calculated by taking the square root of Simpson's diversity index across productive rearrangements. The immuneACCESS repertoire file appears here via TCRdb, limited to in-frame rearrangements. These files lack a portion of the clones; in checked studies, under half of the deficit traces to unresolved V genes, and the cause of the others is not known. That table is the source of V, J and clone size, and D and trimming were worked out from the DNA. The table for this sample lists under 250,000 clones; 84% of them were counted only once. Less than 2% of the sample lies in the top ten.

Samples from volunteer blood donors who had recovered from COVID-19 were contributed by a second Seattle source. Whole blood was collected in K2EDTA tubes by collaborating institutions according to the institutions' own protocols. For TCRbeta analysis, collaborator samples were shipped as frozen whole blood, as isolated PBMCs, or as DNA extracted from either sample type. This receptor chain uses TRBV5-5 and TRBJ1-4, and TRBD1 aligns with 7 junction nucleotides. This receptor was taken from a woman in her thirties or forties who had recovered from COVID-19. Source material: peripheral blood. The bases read TGTGCCAGCAGCGCCCAGGGGGATGAAAAACTGTTTTTT. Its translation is CASSAQGDEKLFF.